What follows describes a single T cell receptor (beta chain). The data belong to a study of blood T cell repertoires in COVID-19. Study-wide background: The study drew acute and convalescent COVID-19 samples from the United States, Italy and Spain. PBMCs, B-cell-depleted T cells, or T cells were the source of the cDNA or gDNA that made up the material.

Per the authors' pipeline: Estimation of nucleated cell counts was performed using reference gene primer amplification. TCRdb's table, derived via immunoSEQ multiplex PCR, lists solely in-frame clones and lacks some. From that table come the V and J calls and clone size; the DNA was used to work out D and trimming. The top ten hold roughly 8.6% of the sample, which has some 190,000 clones, more than 75% seen once. This CDR3 contains 15 residues. Trimming took 5 bases from V and 3 from J; bases not matched to a gene: 4. Looked up from germline, CDR1 is MNHEY and CDR2 is SVGAGI. The sequence derives from a woman in her forties or fifties with active or convalescent COVID-19. Sequencing input: peripheral blood. This chain uses TRBV6-5 with TRBJ2-7, with 13 positions matching TRBD2. CDR3 in DNA: TGTGCCAGCAGTCGCAGGACTAGCGGGAGCTACGAGCAGTACTTC. Encoded protein: CASSRRTSGSYEQYF.